Listed here are 12 T cell receptor beta chains from one sample, sequenced in a study of T cells after yellow fever vaccination. A single record per CDR3 protein comes from TCRdb applying MiXCR to the 5' RACE reads. In the table there are about 58,000 distinct CDR3 sequences, roughly 6.9% of which are singletons. The sequencing here drew on CD8+ T cells sorted from PBMCs, taken on the day of the first yellow fever vaccination. The receptors here all came from a man aged 18-30 years who received the YFV17D yellow fever vaccine.

The chain employs TRBV30 and TRBJ2-2, with D unresolved. V was cut by 2 bases and J by 7 bases, with 11 bases left in between. The germline V gene encodes CDR1 GTSNPN and CDR2 SVGIG (reference sequence). This CDR3 region has 13 residues. The CDR3, as DNA: TGTGCCTGGAGTCCCCCGGTGAGCGGGGAGCTGTTTTTT. Residues: CAWSPPVSGELFF.

In its sample, this clonotype was seen many times. This chain joins TRBV3-1 and TRBJ2-1; TRBD2 is a possible D gene (5 bases). Germline V gene data show CDR1 as LGHDT and CDR2 as YNNKEL (reference sequence). This CDR3 spans 17 amino acids. The V and J ends lost 4 bases and 6 bases respectively, with 22 bases between them. The CDR3 region has the DNA TGTGCCAGCAGCCCTGAGGTCTGGAGGTTAGGTCCCAATGAGCAGTTCTTC. Translation: CASSPEVWRLGPNEQFF.

This clonotype came up many times. The chain joins TRBV7-6 to TRBJ1-4; D possibly corresponds to TRBD1 (6 bases). Germline CDR1 reads SGHVS; CDR2 reads FNYEAQ. Trimming pared 3 bases from V and 5 bases from J, leaving 19 bases between. This CDR3 contains 17 residues. The DNA of the CDR3 is TGTGCCAGCAGCTTCACTAGGGGGTCGGCGGAGAATGAAAAACTGTTTTTT. This gives the protein CASSFTRGSAENEKLFF.

This clonotype was found a few times. The chain carries TRBV28 and TRBJ2-5, with D possibly matching TRBD2 (6 bases). CDR3 length equals 16 residues. Trimming pared 5 bases from V and 5 bases from J, leaving 21 bases between. Germline CDR1 reads MDHEN; CDR2 reads SYDVKM. CDR3 loop: CASSPRTTGVGETQYF. As DNA, the CDR3 is TGTGCCAGCAGTCCACGCACCACGGGGGTGGGGGAGACCCAGTACTTC.

In this sample, this clonotype turned up many times. This chain connects TRBV6-2 or TRBV6-3 to TRBJ2-3; TRBD2 matches 15 bases. Germline CDR1 is MNHEY and CDR2 is SVGEGT. V was pared by 3 bases and J by 1 base, with 14 bases of the junction left unmatched. The CDR3 consists of 21 residues. CDR3 coding DNA: TGTGCCAGCAGTTATTCCCCACCGGGACTAGCGGGGGGCCAGGGCACAGATACGCAGTATTTT. Its protein is CASSYSPPGLAGGQGTDTQYF.

This clonotype was counted at least ten times. V gene TRBV5-6 combines with J gene TRBJ1-4, with D perhaps TRBD1 (6 bases). Trimming cost V 3 bases and J 10 bases, with 10 bases left between them. Germline V gene sequence: CDR1 SGHDT, CDR2 YYEEEE. This CDR3 comprises 12 residues. The CDR3 loop is CASSSTGGKLFF. DNA of the CDR3: TGTGCCAGCAGCTCGACAGGTGGAAAACTGTTTTTT.

CDR3 amino acids: CASSLGVSTEAFF. For the CDR3, the DNA is TGTGCCAGCAGTTTAGGGGTGTCCACTGAAGCTTTCTTT. The chain recombines TRBV12-3 or TRBV12-4 with TRBJ1-1; D remains unclear. This CDR3 region has 13 residues. Trimming removed 1 base from V and 4 bases from J, with 7 bases in between.

This sequence joins TRBV5-1 and TRBJ2-4, with TRBD1 matching over 7 bases. Trimming removed 4 bases from V and 13 bases from J; junction bases left unmatched: 5. The CDR3 extends over 11 amino acids. CDR1 and CDR2 (germline): SGHRS, YFSETQ. The CDR3 coding sequence is TGCGCCAGCAGCCCGGGGACAGAGCAGTACTTC. Protein sequence: CASSPGTEQYF. The complete variable domain, with remaining parts taken from reference TRBV5-1 and TRBJ2-4, reads KAGVTQTPRYLIKTRGQQVTLSCSPISGHRSVSWYQQTPGQGLQFLFEYFSETQRNKGNFPGRFSGRQFSNSRSEMNVSTLELGDSALYLCASSPGTEQYFGAGTRLSVL.

This chain connects TRBV4-3 to TRBJ2-7, with 7 bases matching TRBD1. The V and J ends lost 0 bases and 4 bases, in that order; junction bases with no gene match: 6. The CDR3 sequence is 15 residues long. In germline, CDR1 is LGHNA, CDR2 YSLEER. CDR3 DNA sequence: TGCGCCAGCAGCCAAGAGATTGGCAGGGGGTACGAGCAGTACGTC. The encoded protein is CASSQEIGRGYEQYV.

This clonotype was picked up many times. This rearrangement joins TRBV4-1 to TRBJ1-1; 7 nucleotides agree with TRBD1. Germline CDR1 MGHRA, CDR2 YSYEKL. This CDR3 contains 14 residues. Trimming took 0 bases from V and 9 from J; bases not matched to a gene: 7. The CDR3 nucleotides read TGCGCCAGCAGCCAAGATGGTACAGGGGACCAAGCTTTCTTT. Translated, it gives CASSQDGTGDQAFF.

This clonotype was observed at least ten times. The chain is built from TRBV5-6 and TRBJ2-1; TRBD2 aligns across 8 bases. Trimming removed 4 bases from V and 14 bases from J; junction bases left unmatched: 14. Germline V gives CDR1 SGHDT, CDR2 YYEEEE. The CDR3 sequence is 14 residues long. The CDR3, as DNA: TGTGCCAGCAGCCTCTACAATGCGGGGGGCCGGAAGTTCTTC. It is translated as CASSLYNAGGRKFF.

V usage is TRBV12-3 or TRBV12-4 and J usage is TRBJ2-7; D uncertain. The V gene lost 2 bases and the J gene lost 0 bases, with 5 bases spanning the gap. The CDR3 contains 13 residues. DNA of the CDR3: TGTGCCAGCAGTTTAAGTATCTCCTACGAGCAGTACTTC. It is translated as CASSLSISYEQYF.